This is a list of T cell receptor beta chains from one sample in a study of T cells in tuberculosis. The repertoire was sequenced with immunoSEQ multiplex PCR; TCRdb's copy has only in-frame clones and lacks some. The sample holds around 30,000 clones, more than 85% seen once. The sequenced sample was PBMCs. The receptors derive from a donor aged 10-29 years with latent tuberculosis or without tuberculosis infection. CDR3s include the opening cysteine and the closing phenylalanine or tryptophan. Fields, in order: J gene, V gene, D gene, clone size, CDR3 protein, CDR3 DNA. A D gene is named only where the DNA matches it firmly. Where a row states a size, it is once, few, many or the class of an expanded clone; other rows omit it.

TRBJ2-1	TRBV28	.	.	CASSLTPTSSYNEQFF	TGTGCCAGCAGTTTAACCCCAACTAGCTCCTACAATGAGCAGTTCTTC
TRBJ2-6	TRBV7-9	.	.	CASRTPDGGGANVLTF	TGTGCCAGCAGGACTCCCGACGGCGGTGGGGCCAACGTCCTGACTTTC
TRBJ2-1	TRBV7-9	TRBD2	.	CASSLARASGSNEQFF	TGTGCCAGCAGCTTAGCAAGGGCTAGCGGGAGCAATGAGCAGTTCTTC
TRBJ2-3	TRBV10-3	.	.	CAISESRLADTQYF	TGTGCCATCAGTGAGTCCAGGTTGGCAGATACGCAGTATTTT
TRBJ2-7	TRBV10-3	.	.	CAISESGGQRNYEQYF	TGTGCCATCAGTGAGTCGGGGGGGCAGAGAAACTACGAGCAGTACTTC
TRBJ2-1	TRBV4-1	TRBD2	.	CASSQRLAGGYNEQFF	TGCGCCAGCAGCCAACGTCTAGCGGGAGGGTACAATGAGCAGTTCTTC
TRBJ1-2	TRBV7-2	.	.	CASSLFTTGPYGYTF	TGTGCCAGCAGCTTGTTTACGACAGGCCCCTATGGCTACACCTTC
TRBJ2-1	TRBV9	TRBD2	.	CASSVGLAGGGGYNEQFF	TGTGCCAGCAGCGTGGGACTAGCGGGGGGAGGTGGTTACAATGAGCAGTTCTTC
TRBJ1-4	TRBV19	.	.	CASSDGTTNEKLFF	TGTGCCAGTAGTGACGGGACAACTAATGAAAAACTGTTTTTT
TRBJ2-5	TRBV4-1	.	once	CASSQIPSSAKETQYF	TGCGCCAGCAGCCAAATCCCGTCTAGCGCTAAAGAGACCCAGTACTTC
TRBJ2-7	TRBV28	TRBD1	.	CASSFGQGVGNEQYF	TGTGCCAGCAGTTTTGGACAGGGGGTGGGGAACGAGCAGTACTTC
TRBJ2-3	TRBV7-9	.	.	CASGSTDTQYF	TGTGCCAGTGGCAGCACAGATACGCAGTATTTT
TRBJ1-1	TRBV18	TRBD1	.	CASSPPGNRGYTEAFF	TGTGCCAGCTCACCACCGGGGAACAGGGGATACACTGAAGCTTTCTTT
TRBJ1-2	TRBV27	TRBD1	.	CASRGQGALGYTF	TGTGCCAGCAGGGGACAGGGGGCATTAGGCTACACCTTC
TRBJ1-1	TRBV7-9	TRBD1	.	CASSLVSTGRTEAFF	TGTGCCAGCAGCTTAGTCTCGACAGGGCGAACTGAAGCTTTCTTT
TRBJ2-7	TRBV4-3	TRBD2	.	CASSQVGLAGALEQYF	TGCGCCAGCAGCCAAGTCGGACTAGCGGGGGCTCTCGAGCAGTACTTC